This T cell receptor beta chain was sequenced in a study of T cells in Graves' hyperthyroidism and ophthalmopathy. Study results and caveats: Model-based prediction identified ophthalmopathy a median 6.5 months prior to its onset. Most clonotypes that expanded in the thyroid above 0.001 also showed up in blood.

This clonotype was observed at least ten times. Its specificity is not known. Losses at the gene ends were 4 bases for V and 0 bases for J; bases not matched to a gene: 4. CDR1 DFQATT and CDR2 SNEGSKA come from the germline V gene (reference sequence). The CDR3 runs to 15 residues. Amplification of TCR beta CDR3 regions used RNA as the template. The primer set for the first-round RT-PCR of the TCR CDR3 was HTBI. TCRdb itself ran the multiplex PCR reads through MiXCR, one entry per CDR3 protein. The data hold 550,000 to 700,000 distinct CDR3 sequences, with under 15% observed a single time. Inclusion characteristics of ophthalmopathy patients comprised a Clinical Activity Score of at least 3, a NOSPECS grade of at least 4, and duration under 3 months. Fresh peripheral blood, about 10 ml of it, supplied the PBMCs.

Sequencing used blood. V usage is TRBV20-1 and J usage is TRBJ1-2, with TRBD1 matching 11 bases. The receptor was isolated from a woman in her forties with Graves' ophthalmopathy. CDR3 protein: CSATKGQGANYGYTF. CDR3 coding DNA: TGCAGTGCTACAAAGGGACAGGGGGCTAACTATGGCTACACCTTC.